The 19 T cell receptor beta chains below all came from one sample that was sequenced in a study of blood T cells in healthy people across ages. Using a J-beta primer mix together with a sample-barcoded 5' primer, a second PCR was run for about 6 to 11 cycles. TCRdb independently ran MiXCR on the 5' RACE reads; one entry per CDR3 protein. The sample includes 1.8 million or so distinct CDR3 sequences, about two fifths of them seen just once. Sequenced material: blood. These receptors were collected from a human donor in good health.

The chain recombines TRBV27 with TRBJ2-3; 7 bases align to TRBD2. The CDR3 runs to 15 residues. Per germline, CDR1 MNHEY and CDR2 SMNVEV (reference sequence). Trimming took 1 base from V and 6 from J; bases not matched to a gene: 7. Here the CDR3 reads CASSLLAGGGDTQYF. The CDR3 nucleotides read TGTGCCAGCAGTTTATTGGCAGGCGGGGGTGATACGCAGTATTTT.

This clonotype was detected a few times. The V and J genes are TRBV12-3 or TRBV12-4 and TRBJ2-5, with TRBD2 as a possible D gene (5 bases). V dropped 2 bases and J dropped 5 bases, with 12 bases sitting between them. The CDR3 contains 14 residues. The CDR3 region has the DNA TGTGCCAGCAGTTTATGGCTAGCCCCCGAGACCCAGTACTTC. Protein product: CASSLWLAPETQYF.

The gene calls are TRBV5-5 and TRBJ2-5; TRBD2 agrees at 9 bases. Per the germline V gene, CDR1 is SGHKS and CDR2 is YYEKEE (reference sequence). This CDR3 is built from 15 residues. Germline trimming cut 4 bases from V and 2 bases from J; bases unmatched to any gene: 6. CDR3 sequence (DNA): TGTGCCAGCAGCACACGACTAGCGGCTCAAGAGACCCAGTACTTC. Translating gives CASSTRLAAQETQYF.

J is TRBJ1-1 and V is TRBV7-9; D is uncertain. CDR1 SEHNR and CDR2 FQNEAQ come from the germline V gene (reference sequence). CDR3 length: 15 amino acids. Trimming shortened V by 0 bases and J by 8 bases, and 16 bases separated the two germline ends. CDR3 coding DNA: TGTGCCAGCAGCTTAGCGCGAGGTACAGAAGGCGAAGCTTTCTTT. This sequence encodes CASSLARGTEGEAFF.

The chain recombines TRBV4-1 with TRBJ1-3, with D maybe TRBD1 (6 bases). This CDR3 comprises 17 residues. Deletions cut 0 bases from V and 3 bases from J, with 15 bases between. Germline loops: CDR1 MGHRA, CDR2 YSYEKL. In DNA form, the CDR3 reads TGCGCCAGCAGCCAAGATCCCCCTACAGGGTATGGAAACACCATATATTTT. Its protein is CASSQDPPTGYGNTIYF.

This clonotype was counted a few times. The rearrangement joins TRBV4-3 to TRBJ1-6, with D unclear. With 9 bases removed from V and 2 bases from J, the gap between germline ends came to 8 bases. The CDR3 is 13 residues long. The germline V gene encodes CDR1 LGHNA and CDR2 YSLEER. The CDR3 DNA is TGCGCCAGTAGCGGAACCTATAATTCACCCCTCCACTTT. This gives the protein CASSGTYNSPLHF.

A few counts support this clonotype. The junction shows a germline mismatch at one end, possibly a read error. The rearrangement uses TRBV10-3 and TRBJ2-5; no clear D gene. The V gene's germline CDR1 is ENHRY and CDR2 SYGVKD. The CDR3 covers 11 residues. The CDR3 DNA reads TGTGCCATCGGTGAGTCGCAGACCCAGTACTTC. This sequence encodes CAIGESQTQYF.

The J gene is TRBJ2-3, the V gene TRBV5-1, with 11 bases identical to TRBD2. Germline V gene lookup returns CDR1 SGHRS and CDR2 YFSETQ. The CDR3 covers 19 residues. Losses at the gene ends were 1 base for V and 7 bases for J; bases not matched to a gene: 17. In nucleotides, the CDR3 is TGCGCCAGCAGCTTGCCGACAGGCGCTAGCGGGGGGACGATTTATACGCAGTATTTT. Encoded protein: CASSLPTGASGGTIYTQYF.

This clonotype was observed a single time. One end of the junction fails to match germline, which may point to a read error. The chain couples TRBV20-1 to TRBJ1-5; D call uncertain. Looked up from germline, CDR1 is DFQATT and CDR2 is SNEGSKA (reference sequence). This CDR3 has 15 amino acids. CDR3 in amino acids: CSAPNPWGGNQPRHF. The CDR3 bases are TGCAGTGCTCCCAACCCCTGGGGAGGCAATCAGCCCCGGCATTTT.

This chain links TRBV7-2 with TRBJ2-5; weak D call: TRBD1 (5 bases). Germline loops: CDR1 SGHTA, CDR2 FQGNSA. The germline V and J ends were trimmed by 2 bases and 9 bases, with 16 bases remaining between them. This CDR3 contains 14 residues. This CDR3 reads CASSLLSGYEAQYF. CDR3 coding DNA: TGTGCCAGCAGCTTATTATCAGGGTACGAGGCCCAGTACTTC.

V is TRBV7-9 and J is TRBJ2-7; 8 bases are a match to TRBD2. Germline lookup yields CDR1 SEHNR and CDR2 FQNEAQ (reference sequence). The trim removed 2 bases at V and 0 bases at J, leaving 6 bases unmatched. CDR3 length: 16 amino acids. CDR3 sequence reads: CASSLTGGIFSYEQYF. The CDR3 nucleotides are TGTGCCAGCAGCTTAACGGGAGGGATCTTCTCCTACGAGCAGTACTTC.

CDR3 in DNA: TGTGCCAGCAGCTTAGCTTCAGACGGGGTGCAGTACTTC. It codes for CASSLASDGVQYF. The rearrangement uses TRBV7-9 and TRBJ2-4, with D possibly matching TRBD2 (5 bases). Trimming shortened V by 0 bases and J by 13 bases, and 13 bases separated the two germline ends. Germline CDR1 reads SEHNR; CDR2 reads FQNEAQ (reference sequence). The CDR3 runs to 13 residues.

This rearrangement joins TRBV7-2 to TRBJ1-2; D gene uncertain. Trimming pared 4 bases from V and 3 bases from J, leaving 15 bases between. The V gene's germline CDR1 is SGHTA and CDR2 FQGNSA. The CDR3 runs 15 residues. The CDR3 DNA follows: TGTGCCAGCAGCTCACAAGTCCTTGGGGACTATGGCTACACCTTC. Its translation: CASSSQVLGDYGYTF.

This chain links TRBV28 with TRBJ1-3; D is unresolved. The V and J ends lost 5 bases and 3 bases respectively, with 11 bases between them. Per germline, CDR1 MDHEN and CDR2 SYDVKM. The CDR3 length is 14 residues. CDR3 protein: CASSPIAGGNTIYF. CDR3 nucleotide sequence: TGTGCCAGCAGTCCCATAGCGGGTGGAAACACCATATATTTT.

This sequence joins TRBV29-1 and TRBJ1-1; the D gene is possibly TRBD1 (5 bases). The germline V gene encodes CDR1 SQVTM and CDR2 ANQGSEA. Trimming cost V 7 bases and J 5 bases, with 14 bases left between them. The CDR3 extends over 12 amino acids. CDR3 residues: CSGDPGRTEAFF. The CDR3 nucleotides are TGCAGCGGGGACCCGGGGAGGACTGAAGCTTTCTTT.

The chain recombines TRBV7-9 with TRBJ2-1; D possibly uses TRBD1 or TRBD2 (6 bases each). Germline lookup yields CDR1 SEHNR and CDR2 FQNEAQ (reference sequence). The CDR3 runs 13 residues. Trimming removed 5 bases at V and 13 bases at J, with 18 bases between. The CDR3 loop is CASSRRDIETQFF. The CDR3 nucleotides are TGTGCCAGCAGCAGGAGGGACATCGAGACCCAGTTCTTC.

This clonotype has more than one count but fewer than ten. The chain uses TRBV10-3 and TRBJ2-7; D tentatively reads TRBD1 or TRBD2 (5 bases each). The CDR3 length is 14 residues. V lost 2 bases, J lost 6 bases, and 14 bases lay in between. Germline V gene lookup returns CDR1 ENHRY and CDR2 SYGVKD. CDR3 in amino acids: CAISEPGQLSEQYF. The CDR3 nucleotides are TGTGCCATCAGTGAGCCGGGGCAGCTTAGCGAGCAGTACTTC.

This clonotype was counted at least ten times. The CDR3 DNA sequence: TGTGCCAGCAGCTTACAGCCGAGGGATTCACCCCTCCACTTT. Amino acids: CASSLQPRDSPLHF. The genes are TRBV7-2 and TRBJ1-6; D unresolved. The CDR3 covers 14 residues. Trimming cost V 2 bases and J 8 bases, with 10 bases left between them. In germline, CDR1 is SGHTA, CDR2 FQGNSA.

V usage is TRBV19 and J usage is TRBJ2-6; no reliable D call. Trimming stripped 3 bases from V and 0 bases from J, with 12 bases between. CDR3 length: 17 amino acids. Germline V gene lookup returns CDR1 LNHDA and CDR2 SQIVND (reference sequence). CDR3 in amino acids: CASSIETRRSGANVLTF. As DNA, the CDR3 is TGTGCCAGTAGTATTGAGACGAGGCGCTCTGGGGCCAACGTCCTGACTTTC.